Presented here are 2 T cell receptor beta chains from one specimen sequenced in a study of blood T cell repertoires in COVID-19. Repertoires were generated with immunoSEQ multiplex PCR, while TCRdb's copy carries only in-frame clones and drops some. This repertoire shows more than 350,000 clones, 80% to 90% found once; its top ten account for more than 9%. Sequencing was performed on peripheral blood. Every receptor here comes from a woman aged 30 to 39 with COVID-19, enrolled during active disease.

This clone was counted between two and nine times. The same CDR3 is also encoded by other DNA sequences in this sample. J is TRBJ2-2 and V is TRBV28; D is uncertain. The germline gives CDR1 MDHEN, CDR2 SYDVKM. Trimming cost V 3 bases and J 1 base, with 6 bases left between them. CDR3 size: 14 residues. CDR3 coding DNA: TGTGCCAGCAGTTTGTCGCGGAACACCGGGGAGCTGTTTTTT. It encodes CASSLSRNTGELFF.

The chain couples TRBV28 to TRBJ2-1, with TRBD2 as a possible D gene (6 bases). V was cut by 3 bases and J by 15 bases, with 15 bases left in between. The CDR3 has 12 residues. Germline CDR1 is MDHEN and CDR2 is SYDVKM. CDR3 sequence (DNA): TGTGCCAGCAGTTTCGGGGGAGACGGCGGGTTCTTC. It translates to CASSFGGDGGFF.